One sample yielded the 5 T cell receptor beta chains listed below, sequenced in a study of control samples from healthy donors and cancer patients. This table comes from immunoSEQ multiplex PCR, and its TCRdb copy is limited to in-frame clones, with some not included. The table has tens of thousands of clones, around 95% seen once. Sequenced material: blood. These receptors all stem from a woman in her thirties in good health.

The count of this clone is one. The V gene is TRBV18, the J gene TRBJ1-2; D gene uncertain. V lost 2 bases and J 3 bases, leaving 10 bases between the germline ends. Germline V lookup: CDR1 KGHSH, CDR2 LQKENI. CDR3 size: 14 residues. CDR3 amino acids: CASSPGQVDYGYTF. In nucleotides, the CDR3 is TGTGCCAGCTCACCAGGGCAGGTGGACTATGGCTACACCTTC.

The chain uses TRBV9 and TRBJ2-3; D possibly corresponds to TRBD2 (6 bases). V dropped 0 bases and J dropped 2 bases, with 10 bases sitting between them. This CDR3 is 15 amino acids long. Germline V gene data show CDR1 as SGDLS and CDR2 as YYNGEE. The CDR3 DNA is TGTGCCAGCAGCGTAGAATCGGGACTCACAGATACGCAGTATTTT. Translating gives CASSVESGLTDTQYF. Combining the CDR3 with reference TRBV9 and TRBJ2-3 gives the whole variable domain DSGVTQTPKHLITATGQRVTLRCSPRSGDLSVYWYQQSLDQGLQFLIQYYNGEERAKGNILERFSAQQFPDLHSELNLSSLELGDSALYFCASSVESGLTDTQYFGPGTRLTVL.

This rearrangement joins TRBV5-6 to TRBJ2-7, with D perhaps TRBD1 or TRBD2 (5 bases each). Germline loops: CDR1 SGHDT, CDR2 YYEEEE. V lost 4 bases, J lost 2 bases, and 10 bases lay in between. The length of the CDR3 is 13 residues. The CDR3: CASSQGRTYEQYF. The CDR3 nucleotides read TGTGCCAGCAGCCAGGGACGAACCTACGAGCAGTACTTC. The full variable domain, its missing parts supplied by reference TRBV5-6 and TRBJ2-7, is DAGVTQSPTHLIKTRGQQVTLRCSPKSGHDTVSWYQQALGQGPQFIFQYYEEEERQRGNFPDRFSGHQFPNYSSELNVNALLLGDSALYLCASSQGRTYEQYFGPGTRLTVT.

The genes are TRBV5-4 and TRBJ2-3; D not resolved. Germline-derived CDR1 and CDR2 are SGHNT and YYREEE (reference sequence). The CDR3 length is 11 residues. V was shortened by 0 bases and J by 6 bases, with 2 bases between the two germline ends. The DNA for the CDR3 is TGTGCCAGCAGCTTGGTCGATACGCAGTATTTT. Its translation: CASSLVDTQYF.

The rearrangement uses TRBV27 and TRBJ2-5, with 9 bases aligning to TRBD2. V lost 5 bases, J lost 1 base, and 5 bases stayed unmatched. The CDR3 is made up of 15 amino acids. Germline assignment: CDR1 MNHEY and CDR2 SMNVEV (reference sequence). The CDR3 here is CASSPWTSAQETQYF. The CDR3 DNA follows: TGTGCCAGCAGTCCGTGGACTAGCGCCCAAGAGACCCAGTACTTC.